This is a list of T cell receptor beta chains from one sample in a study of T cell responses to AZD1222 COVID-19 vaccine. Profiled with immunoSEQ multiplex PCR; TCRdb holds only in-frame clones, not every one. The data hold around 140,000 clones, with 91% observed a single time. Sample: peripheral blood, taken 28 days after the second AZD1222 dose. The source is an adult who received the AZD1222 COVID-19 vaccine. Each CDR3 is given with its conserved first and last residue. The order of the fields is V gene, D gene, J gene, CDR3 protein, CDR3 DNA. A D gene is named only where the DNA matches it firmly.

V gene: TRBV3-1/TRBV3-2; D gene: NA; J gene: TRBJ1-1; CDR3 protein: CASSQREWGEAFF; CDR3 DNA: TGTGCCAGCAGCCAAAGGGAATGGGGGGAAGCTTTCTTT
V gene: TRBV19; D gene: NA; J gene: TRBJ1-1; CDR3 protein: CASTETPGMNTEAFF; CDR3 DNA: TGTGCCAGTACCGAAACCCCAGGGATGAACACTGAAGCTTTCTTT
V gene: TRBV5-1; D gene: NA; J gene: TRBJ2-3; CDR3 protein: CASSPRTNTPSTDTQYF; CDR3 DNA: TGCGCCAGCAGTCCCCGGACAAATACCCCTAGCACAGATACGCAGTATTTT
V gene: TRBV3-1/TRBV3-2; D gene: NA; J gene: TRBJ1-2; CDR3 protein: CASSQGTAGRGYTF; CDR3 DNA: TGTGCCAGCAGCCAAGGGACAGCGGGGAGAGGCTACACCTTC
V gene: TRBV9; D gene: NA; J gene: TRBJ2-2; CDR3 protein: CASSVDPGTGELFF; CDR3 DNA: TGTGCCAGCAGCGTAGATCCGGGCACCGGGGAGCTGTTTTTT
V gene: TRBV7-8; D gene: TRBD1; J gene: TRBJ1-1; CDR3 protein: CASSKVPGQGDTEAFF; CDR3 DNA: TGTGCCAGCAGCAAAGTACCGGGACAGGGCGACACTGAAGCTTTCTTT
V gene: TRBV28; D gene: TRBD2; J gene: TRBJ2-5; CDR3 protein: CASSLFEGTSGSVETQYF; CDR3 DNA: TGTGCCAGCAGTTTATTCGAAGGGACTAGCGGGAGTGTTGAGACCCAGTACTTC
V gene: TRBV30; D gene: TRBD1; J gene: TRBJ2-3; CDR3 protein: CAWNSGTGHADTQYF; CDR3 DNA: TGTGCCTGGAACTCTGGGACAGGGCATGCAGATACGCAGTATTTT
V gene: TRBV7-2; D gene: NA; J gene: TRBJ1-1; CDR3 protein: CASSFGGPHRWTEAFF; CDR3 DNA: TGTGCCAGCAGCTTCGGGGGGCCCCACAGGTGGACTGAAGCTTTCTTT
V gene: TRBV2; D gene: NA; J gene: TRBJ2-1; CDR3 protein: CASKGQGVYNEQFF; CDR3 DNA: TGTGCCAGCAAAGGGCAGGGAGTCTACAATGAGCAGTTCTTC
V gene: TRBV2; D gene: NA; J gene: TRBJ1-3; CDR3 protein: CASSGAVRRGTIYF; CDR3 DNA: TGTGCCAGCAGTGGGGCAGTACGGAGGGGCACCATATATTTT
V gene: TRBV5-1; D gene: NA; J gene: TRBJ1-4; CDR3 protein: CASSPELRSGANEKLFF; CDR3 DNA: TGCGCCAGCAGCCCGGAACTAAGAAGTGGGGCTAATGAAAAACTGTTTTTT
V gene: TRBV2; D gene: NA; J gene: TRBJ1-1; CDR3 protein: CASSDQGMNTEAFF; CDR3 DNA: TGTGCCAGCAGTGATCAGGGTATGAACACTGAAGCTTTCTTT
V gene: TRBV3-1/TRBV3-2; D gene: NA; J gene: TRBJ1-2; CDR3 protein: CASSQVNSERYTF; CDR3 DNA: TGTGCCAGCAGCCAAGTGAACAGCGAACGCTACACCTTC